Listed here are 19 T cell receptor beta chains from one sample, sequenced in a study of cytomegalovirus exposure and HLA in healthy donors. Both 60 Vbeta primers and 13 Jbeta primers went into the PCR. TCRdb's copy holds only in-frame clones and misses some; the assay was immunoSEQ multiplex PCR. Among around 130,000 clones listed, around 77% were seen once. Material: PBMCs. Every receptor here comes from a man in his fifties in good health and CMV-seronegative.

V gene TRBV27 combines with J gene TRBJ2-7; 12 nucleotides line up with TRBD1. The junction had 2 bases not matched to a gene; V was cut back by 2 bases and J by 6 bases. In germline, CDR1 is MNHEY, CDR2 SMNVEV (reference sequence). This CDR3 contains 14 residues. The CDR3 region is CASSLGDRGREQYF. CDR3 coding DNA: TGTGCCAGCAGTTTAGGGGACAGGGGGCGCGAGCAGTACTTC.

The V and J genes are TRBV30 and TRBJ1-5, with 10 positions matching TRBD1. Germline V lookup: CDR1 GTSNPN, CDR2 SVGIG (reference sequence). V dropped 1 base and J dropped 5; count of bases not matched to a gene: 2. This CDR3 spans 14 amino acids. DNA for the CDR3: TGTGCCTGGAGTGAAGGGACAGGGGATCAGCCCCAGCATTTT. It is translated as CAWSEGTGDQPQHF.

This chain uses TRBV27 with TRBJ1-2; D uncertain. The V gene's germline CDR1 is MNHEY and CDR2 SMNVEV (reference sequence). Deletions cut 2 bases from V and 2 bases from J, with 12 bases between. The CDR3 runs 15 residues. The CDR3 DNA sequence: TGTGCCAGCAGTTTAAAGGGAGCTCCCAACTATGGCTACACCTTC. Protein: CASSLKGAPNYGYTF.

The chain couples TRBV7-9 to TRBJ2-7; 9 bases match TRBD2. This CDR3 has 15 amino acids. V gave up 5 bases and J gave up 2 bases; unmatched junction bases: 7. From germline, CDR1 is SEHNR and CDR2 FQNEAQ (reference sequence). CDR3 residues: CASSPRTSETYEQYF. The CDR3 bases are TGTGCCAGCAGCCCGAGGACTAGCGAGACCTACGAGCAGTACTTC.

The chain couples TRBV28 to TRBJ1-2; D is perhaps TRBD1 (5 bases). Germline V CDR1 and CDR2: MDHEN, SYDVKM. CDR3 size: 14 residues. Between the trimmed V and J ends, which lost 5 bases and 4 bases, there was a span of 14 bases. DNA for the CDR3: TGTGCCAGCAGTCCCAACGGGGGGGTCTATGGCTACACCTTC. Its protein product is CASSPNGGVYGYTF.

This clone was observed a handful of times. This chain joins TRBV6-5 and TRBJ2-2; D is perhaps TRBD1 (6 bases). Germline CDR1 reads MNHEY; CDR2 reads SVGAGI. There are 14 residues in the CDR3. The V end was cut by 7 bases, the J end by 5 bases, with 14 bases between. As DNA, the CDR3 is TGTGCCAGCAAGTGGTTAACAGGGACCGGGGAGCTGTTTTTT. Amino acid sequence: CASKWLTGTGELFF.

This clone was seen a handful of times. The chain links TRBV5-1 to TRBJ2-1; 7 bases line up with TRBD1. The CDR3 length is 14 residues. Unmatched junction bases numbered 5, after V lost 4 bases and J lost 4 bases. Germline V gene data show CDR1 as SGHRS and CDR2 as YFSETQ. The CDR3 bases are TGCGCCAGCAGCCAAGACAGGGAGTACAATGAGCAGTTCTTC. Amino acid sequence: CASSQDREYNEQFF.

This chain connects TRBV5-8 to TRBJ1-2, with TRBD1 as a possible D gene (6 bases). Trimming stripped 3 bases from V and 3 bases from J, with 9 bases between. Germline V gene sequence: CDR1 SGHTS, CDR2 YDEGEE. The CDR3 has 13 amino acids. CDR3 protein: CASSWDTDYGYTF. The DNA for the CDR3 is TGTGCCAGCAGCTGGGACACGGACTATGGCTACACCTTC.

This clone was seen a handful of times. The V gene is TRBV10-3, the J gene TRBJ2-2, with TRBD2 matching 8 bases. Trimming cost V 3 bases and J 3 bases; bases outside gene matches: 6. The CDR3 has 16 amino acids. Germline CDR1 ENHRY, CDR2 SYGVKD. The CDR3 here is CAISERAGVDTGELFF. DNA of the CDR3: TGTGCCATCAGTGAAAGAGCGGGAGTAGACACCGGGGAGCTGTTTTTT.

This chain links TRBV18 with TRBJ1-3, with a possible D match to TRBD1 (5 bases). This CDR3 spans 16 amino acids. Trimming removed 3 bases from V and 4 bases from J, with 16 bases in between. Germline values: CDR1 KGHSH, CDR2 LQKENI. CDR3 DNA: TGTGCCAGCTCACCGACCCTTGGGTGGGGCGGAAACACCATATATTTT. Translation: CASSPTLGWGGNTIYF.

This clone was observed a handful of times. Written as DNA, the CDR3 is TGTGCCAGCAGCCGGGTTGCAGGAGGTGAGACCCAGTACTTC. This sequence encodes CASSRVAGGETQYF. This sequence joins TRBV5-5 and TRBJ2-5, with a weak D call TRBD2 (5 bases). The CDR3 spans 14 residues. Germline assignment: CDR1 SGHKS and CDR2 YYEKEE (reference sequence). V shed 4 bases and J shed 5 bases, with 15 bases lying between them.

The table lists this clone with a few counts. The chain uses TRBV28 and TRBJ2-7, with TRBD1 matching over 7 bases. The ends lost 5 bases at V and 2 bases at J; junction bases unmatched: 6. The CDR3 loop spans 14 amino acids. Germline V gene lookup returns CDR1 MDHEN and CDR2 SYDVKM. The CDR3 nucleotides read TGTGCCAGCAGTGGGACAGAGGGGGCCTACGAGCAGTACTTC. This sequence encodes CASSGTEGAYEQYF.

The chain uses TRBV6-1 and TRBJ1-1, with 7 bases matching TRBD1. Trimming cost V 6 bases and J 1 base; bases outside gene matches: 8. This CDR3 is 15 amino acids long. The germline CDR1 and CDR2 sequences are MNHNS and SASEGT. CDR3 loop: CASSLGGTANTEAFF. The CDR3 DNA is TGTGCCAGCAGCCTCGGAGGGACAGCGAACACTGAAGCTTTCTTT.

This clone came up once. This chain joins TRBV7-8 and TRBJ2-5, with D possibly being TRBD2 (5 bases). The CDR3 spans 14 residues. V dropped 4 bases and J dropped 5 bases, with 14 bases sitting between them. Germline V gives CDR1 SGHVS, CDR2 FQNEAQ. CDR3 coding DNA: TGTGCCAGCAGCTCCGCGGGTTTGAGTGAGACCCAGTACTTC. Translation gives CASSSAGLSETQYF.

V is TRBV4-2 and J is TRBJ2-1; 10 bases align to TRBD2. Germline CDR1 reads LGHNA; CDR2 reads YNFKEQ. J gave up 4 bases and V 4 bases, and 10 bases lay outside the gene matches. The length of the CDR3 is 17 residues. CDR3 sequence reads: CASSPGIGAGGYNEQFF. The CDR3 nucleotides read TGTGCCAGCAGCCCCGGGATTGGAGCGGGAGGGTACAATGAGCAGTTCTTC.

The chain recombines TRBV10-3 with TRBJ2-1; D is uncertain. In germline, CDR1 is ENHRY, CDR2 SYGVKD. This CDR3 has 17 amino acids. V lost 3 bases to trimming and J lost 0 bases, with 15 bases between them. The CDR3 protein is CAISDSPSIGSYNEQFF. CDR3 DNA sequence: TGTGCCATCAGTGATTCCCCTAGTATTGGCTCCTACAATGAGCAGTTCTTC.

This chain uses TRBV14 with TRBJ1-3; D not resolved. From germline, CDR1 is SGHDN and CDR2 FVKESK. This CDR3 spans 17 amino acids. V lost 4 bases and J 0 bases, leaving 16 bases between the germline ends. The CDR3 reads CASSRNSLKDSGNTIYF. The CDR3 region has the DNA TGTGCCAGCAGCCGGAACAGCCTCAAAGACTCTGGAAACACCATATATTTT.

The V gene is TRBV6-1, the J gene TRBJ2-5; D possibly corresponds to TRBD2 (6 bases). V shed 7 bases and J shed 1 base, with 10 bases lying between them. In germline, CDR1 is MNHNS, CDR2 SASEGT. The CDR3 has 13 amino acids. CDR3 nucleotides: TGTGCCAGCAAACGGGAGCGCCAAGAGACCCAGTACTTC. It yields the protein CASKRERQETQYF.

The chain's CDR3 is CASSLFPTDTQYF. The CDR3 bases are TGTGCCAGCAGTTTATTCCCAACAGATACGCAGTATTTT. The chain links TRBV27 to TRBJ2-3; D is uncertain. The CDR3 loop spans 13 amino acids. The germline V gene encodes CDR1 MNHEY and CDR2 SMNVEV (reference sequence). V was pared by 1 base and J by 3 bases, with 5 bases between.